What follows are 26 T cell receptor beta chains derived from one specimen sequenced in a study of shared clonotypes between healthy human individuals. Data came from immunoSEQ multiplex PCR; TCRdb stores just in-frame clones and leaves some out. The sample carries about 680,000 clones, about three quarters recorded once. Sequenced input: memory CD4+ T cells sorted from blood. Subset reported: CD45RA-negative fraction. These TCRs come from a woman aged 30 to 39 in good health.

This clone is a singleton in its sample. The gene calls are TRBV19 and TRBJ2-6; D might be TRBD1 (6 bases). Looked up from germline, CDR1 is LNHDA and CDR2 is SQIVND (reference sequence). V lost 6 bases and J lost 0, with 15 bases in between. The CDR3 loop spans 17 amino acids. CDR3 region: CASSLTGAPSGANVLTF. In DNA form, the CDR3 reads TGTGCCAGTAGCCTGACAGGAGCCCCCTCTGGGGCCAACGTCCTGACTTTC.

The genes are TRBV29-1 and TRBJ2-3; 11 bases align to TRBD1. The V gene end was trimmed by 7 bases and the J gene end by 3 bases; junction bases not matched to a gene: 3. Germline V gene lookup returns CDR1 SQVTM and CDR2 ANQGSEA. This CDR3 spans 13 amino acids. CDR3 DNA: TGCAGCGGGGGACAGGGGGGAACAGATACGCAGTATTTT. Its translation: CSGGQGGTDTQYF.

The DNA of the CDR3 is TGTGCCAGCAGTACCCACAGACCAACCTACGAGCAGTACTTC. Amino acids: CASSTHRPTYEQYF. This chain joins TRBV28 and TRBJ2-7; no clear D gene. CDR3 length: 14 amino acids. CDR1 and CDR2 (germline): MDHEN, SYDVKM. The V end lost 5 bases, the J end lost 2 bases, and 13 bases lay between the germline ends.

The gene calls are TRBV28 and TRBJ1-1; D possibly corresponds to TRBD1 (5 bases). The germline V and J ends were trimmed by 8 bases and 1 base, with 11 bases remaining between them. The CDR3 sequence is 13 residues long. Germline V gene sequence: CDR1 MDHEN, CDR2 SYDVKM. In DNA form, the CDR3 reads TGTGCCAGCCGAACCGGGACGAACACTGAAGCTTTCTTT. Its translation is CASRTGTNTEAFF.

The J gene is TRBJ2-3, the V gene TRBV19; D is possibly TRBD1 (6 bases). CDR3 length: 15 residues. In germline, CDR1 is LNHDA, CDR2 SQIVND (reference sequence). V gave up 4 bases and J gave up 2 bases, with 13 bases separating them. CDR3 bases: TGTGCCAGTAGTACAAGACAGGTCCTCACAGATACGCAGTATTTT. Protein product: CASSTRQVLTDTQYF.

This clone turned up a few times. This sequence joins TRBV28 and TRBJ1-2; the D gene is possibly TRBD1 (5 bases). V lost 5 bases, J lost 4 bases, and 20 bases lay in between. The CDR3 covers 16 residues. Looked up from germline, CDR1 is MDHEN and CDR2 is SYDVKM. The CDR3 DNA reads TGTGCCAGCAGTCTGCCCCCCGGGGGAGGGCTCTATGGCTACACCTTC. Translated: CASSLPPGGGLYGYTF.

This clone has more than one count but fewer than ten. The gene calls are TRBV7-9 and TRBJ2-7, with TRBD2 matching over 12 bases. V shed 5 bases and J 3 bases; nucleotides not matched to a gene: 11. This CDR3 is 17 amino acids long. Germline CDR1 and CDR2: SEHNR and FQNEAQ (reference sequence). In DNA, the CDR3 is TGTGCCAGCAGCCGGCGACAGACTAGCGGGAGCTTCTACGAGCAGTACTTC. It translates to CASSRRQTSGSFYEQYF. Using reference TRBV7-9 and TRBJ2-7 for the parts outside the CDR3, the full variable domain is DTGVSQNPRHKITKRGQNVTFRCDPISEHNRLYWYRQTLGQGPEFLTYFQNEAQLEKSRLLSDRFSAERPKGSFSTLEIQRTEQGDSAMYLCASSRRQTSGSFYEQYFGPGTRLTVT.

The chain uses TRBV5-8 and TRBJ2-7; D possibly corresponds to TRBD2 (5 bases). V shed 4 bases and J shed 2 bases, with 13 bases lying between them. The CDR3 is made up of 14 amino acids. CDR1 and CDR2 (germline): SGHTS, YDEGEE. DNA for the CDR3: TGTGCCAGCAGCCCAACTAGAGAGGCCTACGAGCAGTACTTC. Amino acid sequence: CASSPTREAYEQYF.

The chain combines TRBV7-9 with TRBJ2-3; D is ambiguous. V was trimmed by 7 bases and J by 0 bases, leaving 8 bases between them. CDR3 length: 13 residues. Germline CDR1 SEHNR, CDR2 FQNEAQ (reference sequence). CDR3 nucleotides: TGTGCCAGCACCCTCTTGAGCACAGATACGCAGTATTTT. Amino acid sequence: CASTLLSTDTQYF.

The V gene is TRBV7-2, the J gene TRBJ2-3; 14 positions agree with TRBD2. This CDR3 has 17 amino acids. Unmatched junction bases numbered 5, after V lost 6 bases and J lost 0 bases. Per germline, CDR1 SGHTA and CDR2 FQGNSA. CDR3 loop: CASRGLAGARSTDTQYF. CDR3 in DNA: TGTGCCAGCAGGGGACTAGCGGGAGCTCGGAGCACAGATACGCAGTATTTT.

This clone has a single count. The sample carries other DNA sequences with the same CDR3. This sequence joins TRBV14 and TRBJ2-7; 10 nucleotides line up with TRBD2. V dropped 1 base and J dropped 4; count of bases not matched to a gene: 4. The CDR3 runs 15 residues. CDR1 is SGHDN and CDR2 is FVKESK in the germline V gene. The CDR3 coding sequence is TGTGCCAGCAGCCAAGCCCTAGCGGGAGTATACGAGCAGTACTTC. Amino acid sequence: CASSQALAGVYEQYF. Full variable domain (rest looked up from reference TRBV14 and TRBJ2-7): EAGVTQFPSHSVIEKGQTVTLRCDPISGHDNLYWYRRVMGKEIKFLLHFVKESKQDESGMPNNRFLAERTGGTYSTLKVQPAELEDSGVYFCASSQALAGVYEQYFGPGTRLTVT.

V and J are TRBV27 and TRBJ2-3; perhaps TRBD1 as D (5 bases). The germline V gene encodes CDR1 MNHEY and CDR2 SMNVEV (reference sequence). Trimming pared 6 bases from V and 2 bases from J, leaving 15 bases between. CDR3 length: 15 residues. CDR3 sequence: CASSRDRLSTDTQYF. The CDR3 region has the DNA TGTGCCAGCAGCCGTGACAGACTCTCCACAGATACGCAGTATTTT.

The rearrangement links TRBV11-2 to TRBJ1-1; D unclear. The germline V gene has CDR1 SGHAT and CDR2 FQNNGV. The ends were cut back, 2 bases at V and 0 bases at J, with 4 bases in the middle. The CDR3 consists of 13 residues. CDR3 coding DNA: TGTGCCAGCAGCTTAACACTGAACACTGAAGCTTTCTTT. Protein: CASSLTLNTEAFF.

V and J are TRBV28 and TRBJ1-1; TRBD1 is a possible D gene (6 bases). This CDR3 contains 15 residues. The V end was cut by 7 bases, the J end by 1 base, with 16 bases between. Germline-derived CDR1 and CDR2 are MDHEN and SYDVKM. The CDR3 DNA reads TGTGCCAGCAATGTCCCCGGGACACAGAACACTGAAGCTTTCTTT. Protein: CASNVPGTQNTEAFF.

This chain joins TRBV2 and TRBJ2-3; weak D call: TRBD2 (5 bases). V lost 4 bases to trimming and J lost 6 bases, with 23 bases between them. The germline CDR1 and CDR2 sequences are SNHLY and FYNNEI. The CDR3 is made up of 17 amino acids. CDR3 DNA: TGTGCCAGCAGTGGGGAGATGGGTTTTAGGTTAACGGATACGCAGTATTTT. Translating it yields CASSGEMGFRLTDTQYF.

The J gene is TRBJ1-5, the V gene TRBV6-5; D unresolved. Trimming cost V 5 bases and J 1 base, with 12 bases left between them. The CDR3 length is 15 residues. The germline CDR1 and CDR2 sequences are MNHEY and SVGAGI. DNA for the CDR3: TGTGCCAGCAGTCCCCGGACCGTAAGCAATCAGCCCCAGCATTTT. Encoded protein: CASSPRTVSNQPQHF.

The chain is built from TRBV7-9 and TRBJ2-7; 8 bases fit TRBD2. The germline V gene has CDR1 SEHNR and CDR2 FQNEAQ (reference sequence). This CDR3 comprises 18 residues. Trimming took 5 bases from V and 2 from J; bases not matched to a gene: 17. The CDR3 spells CASSAYLAGIPLTYEQYF. CDR3 in DNA: TGTGCCAGCAGCGCCTACCTAGCGGGCATCCCCCTTACCTACGAGCAGTACTTC.

This chain connects TRBV18 to TRBJ2-7; 8 bases are a match to TRBD1. Trimming removed 3 bases from V and 2 bases from J; junction bases left unmatched: 6. Germline CDR1 and CDR2: KGHSH and LQKENI. CDR3 length equals 15 residues. Here the CDR3 reads CASSPTTGDAYEQYF. The CDR3 DNA follows: TGTGCCAGCTCACCGACGACAGGGGATGCCTACGAGCAGTACTTC.

The chain joins TRBV11-2 to TRBJ2-5; 8 bases match TRBD2. The CDR3 contains 19 residues. V shed 3 bases, J shed 5 bases, and the junction held 20 bases outside the gene matches. CDR1 is SGHAT and CDR2 is FQNNGV in the germline V gene. CDR3 loop: CASSFSSRRWREVGETQYF. CDR3 coding DNA: TGTGCCAGCAGCTTTTCGTCGCGACGGTGGCGGGAGGTGGGGGAGACCCAGTACTTC. Full variable domain (remainder filled in from reference TRBV11-2 and TRBJ2-5): EAGVAQSPRYKIIEKRQSVAFWCNPISGHATLYWYQQILGQGPKLLIQFQNNGVVDDSQLPKDRFSAERLKGVDSTLKIQPAKLEDSAVYLCASSFSSRRWREVGETQYFGPGTRLLVL.

This clone was seen a few times. The chain is built from TRBV10-2 and TRBJ1-5; the D gene is possibly TRBD1 (6 bases). This CDR3 is 13 amino acids long. Looked up from germline, CDR1 is WSHSY and CDR2 is SAAADI. The V and J ends lost 8 bases and 4 bases respectively, with 12 bases between them. In DNA, the CDR3 is TGCGCCAGCCGCCGGGACAAAAATCAGCCCCAGCATTTT. It specifies CASRRDKNQPQHF.

The chain recombines TRBV7-9 with TRBJ1-1; D might be TRBD1 (5 bases). CDR3 length: 15 amino acids. V lost 5 bases and J lost 0, with 13 bases in between. Germline CDR1 reads SEHNR; CDR2 reads FQNEAQ (reference sequence). The CDR3 DNA is TGTGCCAGCAGCGTATCCGGGACGGTGAACACTGAAGCTTTCTTT. Its protein is CASSVSGTVNTEAFF.

The chain links TRBV28 to TRBJ2-6; D unresolved. The V gene's germline CDR1 is MDHEN and CDR2 SYDVKM. Trimming took 7 bases from V and 0 from J, leaving 16 bases between them. The CDR3 loop spans 17 amino acids. The CDR3: CASNPSYVVSGANVLTF. The CDR3 DNA reads TGTGCCAGCAACCCCTCTTATGTGGTCTCTGGGGCCAACGTCCTGACTTTC.

This clone was recorded only once. This chain uses TRBV15 with TRBJ2-1; 9 bases agree with TRBD2. The CDR3 spans 17 residues. Germline CDR1 and CDR2: LNHNV and YYDKDF (reference sequence). Losses at the gene ends were 0 bases for V and 5 bases for J; bases not matched to a gene: 8. The CDR3 nucleotides read TGTGCCACCAGCAGAGATGTCCTAGCGGGACGAAACAATGAGCAGTTCTTC. Its translation is CATSRDVLAGRNNEQFF.

The chain has TRBV20-1 and TRBJ2-7; a weak D match, TRBD2 (5 bases). The germline CDR1 and CDR2 sequences are DFQATT and SNEGSKA (reference sequence). The germline V and J ends were trimmed by 5 bases and 7 bases, with 12 bases remaining between them. The CDR3 covers 11 residues. CDR3 nucleotide sequence: TGCAGTGCTCTGGGCGGGTCGGAGCAGTACTTC. Its protein is CSALGGSEQYF.

The chain combines TRBV7-9 with TRBJ2-7; 8 bases fit TRBD1. J gave up 4 bases and V 3 bases, and 11 bases lay outside the gene matches. Germline assignment: CDR1 SEHNR and CDR2 FQNEAQ (reference sequence). The CDR3 runs to 16 residues. The CDR3 region is CASSLATGEKRYEQYF. The CDR3 DNA is TGTGCCAGCAGCTTGGCGACAGGGGAGAAACGATACGAGCAGTACTTC.

This clone was seen repeatedly, ten times or more. The J gene is TRBJ2-3, the V gene TRBV29-1; tentatively, D is TRBD1 (6 bases). This CDR3 spans 16 amino acids. Trimming left V 0 bases short and J 0 bases short, with 13 bases between. Germline-derived CDR1 and CDR2 are SQVTM and ANQGSEA. The CDR3 nucleotides read TGCAGCGTTGAAGATCAGGTGACAGGTAGCACAGATACGCAGTATTTT. This encodes CSVEDQVTGSTDTQYF.